This entry lists 31 T cell receptor beta chains sequenced from one sample in a study of T-cell reconstitution after alpha-beta-depleted transplantation in children. Preparing the TCRbeta library involved the use of unique molecular identifiers. TCRdb re-called the PCR reads through MiXCR, storing one row per CDR3 protein. The sample includes under 850,000 distinct CDR3 sequences, over 10% of them seen just once. The sequences come from PBMCs, collected before TCRalphabeta/CD19-depleted stem cell transplant. The receptors were gathered from a girl aged 2-15 years with congenital amegakaryocytic thrombocytopenia, due to receive a stem cell transplant.

There are many counts of this clonotype. This chain uses TRBV28 with TRBJ2-5; D is unresolved. Per germline, CDR1 MDHEN and CDR2 SYDVKM. This CDR3 has 12 residues. The V end was cut by 4 bases, the J end by 5 bases, with 8 bases between. CDR3 residues: CASSSGRETQYF. The CDR3 DNA reads as TGTGCCAGCAGTTCCGGGCGGGAGACCCAGTACTTC. Full variable domain (missing parts from reference TRBV28 and TRBJ2-5): DVKVTQSSRYLVKRTGEKVFLECVQDMDHENMFWYRQDPGLGLRLIYFSYDVKMKEKGDIPEGYSVSREKKERFSLILESASTNQTSMYLCASSSGRETQYFGPGTRLLVL.

The chain combines TRBV25-1 with TRBJ2-1; TRBD2 might be the D (6 bases). The ends were cut back, 6 bases at V and 3 bases at J, with 12 bases in the middle. The CDR3 runs 14 residues. Germline CDR1 MGHDK, CDR2 SYGVNS. The CDR3 protein is CASSRRDNYNEQFF. As DNA, the CDR3 is TGTGCCAGCAGCCGGCGGGATAACTACAATGAGCAGTTCTTC.

The chain carries TRBV11-2 and TRBJ2-2; D gene uncertain. From germline, CDR1 is SGHAT and CDR2 FQNNGV. The CDR3 sequence is 15 residues long. V lost 1 base and J lost 5, with 11 bases in between. The CDR3 is CASSLGSFWTGELFF. DNA for the CDR3: TGTGCCAGCAGCTTAGGAAGTTTTTGGACCGGGGAGCTGTTTTTT.

The chain employs TRBV7-2 and TRBJ2-1; the D gene is possibly TRBD2 (5 bases). This CDR3 comprises 13 residues. The V gene's germline CDR1 is SGHTA and CDR2 FQGNSA. V shed 5 bases and J shed 14 bases, with 19 bases lying between them. Here the CDR3 DNA reads TGTGCCAGCAGCAAAGTCAAAACAGAGGGTGAGTTCTTC. Amino acids: CASSKVKTEGEFF.

This clonotype was counted ten times or more. V is TRBV12-3 or TRBV12-4 and J is TRBJ2-3; D is uncertain. There are 13 residues in the CDR3. Trimming pared 10 bases from V and 0 bases from J, leaving 11 bases between. The CDR3 nucleotides are TGTGCCATTATTGAGACTAGCACAGATACGCAGTATTTT. Amino acids: CAIIETSTDTQYF.

This clonotype was observed at least ten times. V gene TRBV20-1 combines with J gene TRBJ2-7; D is ambiguous. This CDR3 region has 13 residues. Germline V lookup: CDR1 DFQATT, CDR2 SNEGSKA (reference sequence). Trimming removed 5 bases from V and 0 bases from J, with 11 bases in between. This CDR3 is CSASPGSSYEQYF. CDR3 nucleotide sequence: TGCAGTGCTTCCCCAGGTTCCTCCTACGAGCAGTACTTC.

V gene TRBV4-1 combines with J gene TRBJ2-7, with D perhaps matching TRBD1 (5 bases). Germline V gives CDR1 MGHRA, CDR2 YSYEKL. The CDR3 runs to 14 residues. V was trimmed by 1 base and J by 2 bases, leaving 9 bases between them. The CDR3 protein is CASSQATGTYEQYF. DNA for the CDR3: TGCGCCAGCAGCCAAGCTACAGGAACCTACGAGCAGTACTTC.

This clonotype has ten or more counts. J is TRBJ1-2 and V is TRBV29-1; D not resolved. The CDR3 is 12 residues long. Germline assignment: CDR1 SQVTM and CDR2 ANQGSEA. V was shortened by 0 bases and J by 4 bases, with 6 bases between the two germline ends. The CDR3 here is CSVEERLYGYTF. The DNA for the CDR3 is TGCAGCGTTGAAGAGCGCCTCTATGGCTACACCTTC.

This clonotype was counted between two and nine times. This rearrangement joins TRBV28 to TRBJ1-5, with D possibly matching TRBD1 (5 bases). Trimming shortened V by 8 bases and J by 0 bases, and 17 bases separated the two germline ends. Per the germline V gene, CDR1 is MDHEN and CDR2 is SYDVKM. The CDR3 sequence is 16 residues long. CDR3 sequence (DNA): TGTGCCAGCTGCCCCGCGTGGGGCTATAGCAATCAGCCCCAGCATTTT. It specifies CASCPAWGYSNQPQHF.

J is TRBJ2-1 and V is TRBV20-1; 9 nucleotides align to TRBD2. The CDR3 has 14 amino acids. From germline, CDR1 is DFQATT and CDR2 SNEGSKA (reference sequence). V shed 4 bases and J 6 bases; nucleotides not matched to a gene: 7. The CDR3 reads CSATGLARGNEQFF. The CDR3 bases are TGCAGTGCTACGGGACTAGCACGGGGCAATGAGCAGTTCTTC.

The gene calls are TRBV21-1 and TRBJ2-3; TRBD1, the D gene given by the table, was not confirmed from the DNA. TRBV21-1 is assigned pseudogene status. This CDR3 has 17 residues. CDR3: CASSNLPDARMEDTQYF. CDR3 nucleotides: TGTGCCAGCAGCAATCTCCCTGACGCACGGATGGAGGATACGCAGTATTTT.

This clonotype was recorded at least ten times. As DNA, the CDR3 is TGTGCCAGCAGTTCCTCTAGGGCTCAATACGGTGAGCAGTTCTTC. The encoded protein is CASSSSRAQYGEQFF. The V gene is TRBV27, the J gene TRBJ2-1; no definite D call. Trimming took off 4 bases at V and 9 bases at J, with 19 bases between the two ends. The CDR3 is 15 amino acids. Per the germline V gene, CDR1 is MNHEY and CDR2 is SMNVEV (reference sequence).

This clonotype has more than one count but fewer than ten. This chain connects TRBV3-1 to TRBJ2-3, with D unresolved. Germline values: CDR1 LGHDT, CDR2 YNNKEL (reference sequence). This CDR3 contains 15 residues. V was trimmed by 0 bases and J by 1 base, leaving 8 bases between them. The CDR3 coding sequence is TGTGCCAGCAGCCAAGATTCAAGCGGCACAGATACGCAGTATTTT. Translated, it gives CASSQDSSGTDTQYF.

This clonotype was counted once. This may stem from a read error, because a much larger clone lies one nucleotide away. V usage is TRBV7-9 and J usage is TRBJ2-2, with D unclear. The CDR3 runs to 10 residues. Germline V CDR1 and CDR2: SEHNR, FQNEAQ (reference sequence). DNA of the CDR3: TGTTCCAGCAGCTTACGGGAGCTGTTTTTT. Translation: CSSSLRELFF.

This clonotype has only one observation. The rearrangement links TRBV4-1 to TRBJ2-3; 8 nucleotides align to TRBD2. This CDR3 is built from 16 residues. Trimming took 3 bases from V and 4 from J; bases not matched to a gene: 9. CDR1 and CDR2 from the germline V gene are MGHRA and YSYEKL. CDR3 DNA sequence: TGCGCCAGCAGCCACCATCCGGGACTAGTTCCAGATACGCAGTATTTT. Its translation is CASSHHPGLVPDTQYF.

This clonotype appeared many times. V is TRBV4-2 and J is TRBJ2-1; 13 bases line up with TRBD2. CDR3 size: 15 residues. Unmatched junction bases numbered 6, after V lost 6 bases and J lost 7 bases. Per the germline V gene, CDR1 is LGHNA and CDR2 is YNFKEQ. CDR3 DNA sequence: TGTGCCAGCAGGCATGGACTAGCGGGAGTTAATGAGCAGTTCTTC. Translation: CASRHGLAGVNEQFF.

The V call is TRBV28, the J call TRBJ2-7; D gene uncertain. From germline, CDR1 is MDHEN and CDR2 SYDVKM. This CDR3 has 12 amino acids. The V gene lost 6 bases and the J gene lost 2 bases, with 8 bases spanning the gap. The CDR3 loop reads CASRSSTYEQYF. For the CDR3, the DNA is TGTGCCAGCAGATCGTCCACCTACGAGCAGTACTTC. Filled out from reference TRBV28 and TRBJ2-7, the complete variable domain reads DVKVTQSSRYLVKRTGEKVFLECVQDMDHENMFWYRQDPGLGLRLIYFSYDVKMKEKGDIPEGYSVSREKKERFSLILESASTNQTSMYLCASRSSTYEQYFGPGTRLTVT.

There are many counts of this clonotype. The chain couples TRBV20-1 to TRBJ2-1, with TRBD2 identical over 9 bases. Germline-derived CDR1 and CDR2 are DFQATT and SNEGSKA (reference sequence). V lost 1 base, J lost 6 bases, and 10 bases stayed unmatched. The CDR3 spans 16 residues. CDR3 nucleotide sequence: TGCAGTGCTAGAGTAACTAGCGGGTCCAAAGCCAATGAGCAGTTCTTC. Its translation: CSARVTSGSKANEQFF.

This rearrangement joins TRBV12-5 to TRBJ2-7, with 9 nucleotides matching TRBD2. J lost 4 bases, V lost 5 bases, and 18 bases had no gene match. Germline CDR1 LGHNT, CDR2 FRNRAP. CDR3 length: 18 residues. The CDR3 sequence is CASGPQGNTGLASYEQYF. DNA of the CDR3: TGTGCTAGTGGTCCACAGGGCAACACGGGACTAGCTTCTTACGAGCAGTACTTC.

This clonotype appeared a few times. The rearrangement joins TRBV5-8 to TRBJ2-7; no clear D gene. The germline gives CDR1 SGHTS, CDR2 YDEGEE. The CDR3 is made up of 15 amino acids. Deletions cut 4 bases from V and 5 bases from J, with 19 bases between. CDR3 residues: CASSVGPTLANEQYF. CDR3 DNA sequence: TGTGCCAGCAGCGTCGGGCCTACCCTTGCGAACGAGCAGTACTTC.

This clonotype came up many times. V gene TRBV12-3 or TRBV12-4 combines with J gene TRBJ1-2, with D unresolved. V lost 0 bases to trimming and J lost 2 bases, with 7 bases between them. This CDR3 is built from 14 residues. CDR3 DNA: TGTGCCAGCAGTTTAGCGGACGGGAACTATGGCTACACCTTC. As protein: CASSLADGNYGYTF.

This clonotype was seen many times. The chain employs TRBV5-1 and TRBJ1-6; maybe TRBD1 (5 bases). The CDR3 extends over 14 amino acids. Germline V gives CDR1 SGHRS, CDR2 YFSETQ. Trimming left V 7 bases short and J 8 bases short, with 16 bases between. The CDR3 region is CASFIGTPDSPLHF. The CDR3 DNA sequence: TGCGCCAGCTTTATCGGGACTCCAGATTCACCCCTCCACTTT.

This clonotype was counted only a few times. This sequence joins TRBV7-9 and TRBJ2-7, with D possibly matching TRBD1 (6 bases). The ends were cut back, 5 bases at V and 0 bases at J, with 11 bases in the middle. CDR3 length: 14 residues. The V gene's germline CDR1 is SEHNR and CDR2 FQNEAQ (reference sequence). For the CDR3, the DNA is TGTGCCAGCAGCGCCTCAGGGGTCTCCTACGAGCAGTACTTC. Residues: CASSASGVSYEQYF.

On this clonotype: A much larger clone is a single base away; this may be a read error. The rearrangement joins TRBV7-9 to TRBJ2-3, with D perhaps matching TRBD1 (6 bases). Trimming removed 5 bases from V and 6 bases from J, with 9 bases in between. This CDR3 has 12 amino acids. Germline loops: CDR1 SEHNR, CDR2 FQNEAQ (reference sequence). The CDR3 DNA reads TGTGCCAGCAGCGCGCAGGGGGATACGCAGTATTTT. This sequence encodes CASSAQGDTQYF.

The table lists this clonotype with a count of one. This may come from a read error, since a much larger clone is one base off. The gene calls are TRBV4-1 and TRBJ1-2, with TRBD1 matching 9 bases. Per germline, CDR1 MGHRA and CDR2 YSYEKL. The length of the CDR3 is 17 residues. CDR3 bases: TGCGCCAGCAGCCCACACCCCAAGACAGGGGGGACCTATGGCGACACCTTC. Translation: CASSPHPKTGGTYGDTF.

This clonotype was counted between two and nine times. This chain joins TRBV7-9 and TRBJ2-3; the D gene could be TRBD1 or TRBD2 (5 bases each). There are 16 residues in the CDR3. Deletions cut 7 bases from V and 1 base from J, with 18 bases between. Germline loops: CDR1 SEHNR, CDR2 FQNEAQ (reference sequence). The CDR3 DNA is TGTGCCAGCATCCCTTATGCGGTGGGGGGCACAGATACGCAGTATTTT. It is translated as CASIPYAVGGTDTQYF.

This sequence joins TRBV4-1 and TRBJ2-7; D call uncertain. In germline, CDR1 is MGHRA, CDR2 YSYEKL. Trimming took off 1 base at V and 1 base at J, with 8 bases between the two ends. This CDR3 has 14 amino acids. CDR3 in amino acids: CASSQVHQSYEQYF. The CDR3 DNA follows: TGCGCCAGCAGCCAAGTTCATCAGTCCTACGAGCAGTACTTC.

The V call is TRBV5-5, the J call TRBJ2-3; 7 bases are a match to TRBD2. J lost 2 bases, V lost 1 base, and 4 bases had no gene match. This CDR3 contains 15 residues. CDR1 is SGHKS, CDR2 YYEKEE, per germline (reference sequence). Here the CDR3 DNA reads TGTGCCAGCAGCTTGCTAGCGGCAGTCACAGATACGCAGTATTTT. Its protein product is CASSLLAAVTDTQYF.

The table lists this clonotype with many counts. This chain links TRBV20-1 with TRBJ2-5; 10 bases are shared with TRBD2. CDR1 is DFQATT and CDR2 is SNEGSKA in the germline V gene (reference sequence). The V gene end was trimmed by 3 bases and the J gene end by 3 bases; junction bases not matched to a gene: 10. There are 16 residues in the CDR3. In DNA, the CDR3 is TGCAGTGCTAGGGGACTAGCGCGATTGGGTGAAGAGACCCAGTACTTC. Its translation: CSARGLARLGEETQYF.

The rearrangement links TRBV20-1 to TRBJ2-1, with 7 bases identical to TRBD2. Trimming took 6 bases from V and 10 from J; bases not matched to a gene: 15. The germline V gene encodes CDR1 DFQATT and CDR2 SNEGSKA (reference sequence). This CDR3 is built from 14 residues. The CDR3 sequence: CSAPPGLREGEQFF. In DNA, the CDR3 is TGCAGTGCCCCCCCGGGACTAAGAGAGGGGGAGCAGTTCTTC.

This clonotype was seen many times. The chain has TRBV28 and TRBJ1-4, with 8 bases that match TRBD1. The V gene end was trimmed by 6 bases and the J gene end by 0 bases; junction bases not matched to a gene: 12. CDR1 MDHEN and CDR2 SYDVKM come from the germline V gene. The CDR3 totals 18 residues. The CDR3 bases are TGTGCCAGCAGCCTATCCCGGGACAGGATCGCAACTAATGAAAAACTGTTTTTT. Translating it yields CASSLSRDRIATNEKLFF.